This TCR beta chain is from a study of T cell changes during pregnancy in multiple sclerosis. Profiled with immunoSEQ multiplex PCR; TCRdb holds only in-frame clones, not every one. The sample has about 38,000 clones; 93% are singletons. Germline CDR1 and CDR2: LNHDA and SQIVND (reference sequence). V dropped 8 bases and J dropped 0; count of bases not matched to a gene: 6. The CDR3 is made up of 14 amino acids. The material sequenced was CD8+ T cells from peripheral blood mononuclear cells, taken in the third trimester of pregnancy. The TCR originated in a female donor with multiple sclerosis, enrolled in a pregnancy study. This chain links TRBV19 with TRBJ1-1; 7 nucleotides agree with TRBD1. CDR3 bases: TGTGCCAGTTGGACAGGCGAAATGAACACTGAAGCTTTCTTT. Translating gives CASWTGEMNTEAFF.